This T cell receptor (beta chain) was identified in a study of blood T cell repertoires in COVID-19. V was trimmed by 1 base and J by 5 bases, leaving 14 bases between them. The length of the CDR3 is 15 residues. The germline gives CDR1 LGHDT, CDR2 YNNKEL (reference sequence). This table comes from immunoSEQ multiplex PCR, and its TCRdb copy is limited to in-frame clones, with some not included. The sample contains 90,000 to 150,000 clones, around 90% of which appear only once. This TCR derives from a human donor in a cohort sampled during active COVID-19. Sample: peripheral blood. This chain links TRBV3-1 (or the pseudogene TRBV3-2) with TRBJ2-5; D possibly corresponds to TRBD2 (5 bases). The CDR3 nucleotides read TGTGCCAGCAGCCAAGTTGGACCCCGGAGGGAGACCCAGTACTTC. As protein: CASSQVGPRRETQYF.